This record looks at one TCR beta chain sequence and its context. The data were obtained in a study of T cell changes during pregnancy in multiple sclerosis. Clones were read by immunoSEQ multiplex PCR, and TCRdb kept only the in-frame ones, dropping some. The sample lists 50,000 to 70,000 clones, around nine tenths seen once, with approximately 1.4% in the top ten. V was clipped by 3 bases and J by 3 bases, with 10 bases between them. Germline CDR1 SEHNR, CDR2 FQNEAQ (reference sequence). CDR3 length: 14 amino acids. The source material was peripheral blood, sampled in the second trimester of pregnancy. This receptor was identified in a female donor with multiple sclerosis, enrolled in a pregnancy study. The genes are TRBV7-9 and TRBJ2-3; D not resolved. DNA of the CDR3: TGTGCCAGCAGCTTGACATCTCTTACAGATACGCAGTATTTT. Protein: CASSLTSLTDTQYF.